These 27 T cell receptor beta chains came from one sample sequenced in a study of regulatory T cells in long-lasting Graves disease. Time point given: newly diagnosed GD, antithyroid drugs for less than 3 months. RNA from PBMCs was the source of the TCR library. With iRepertoire HTBI primers and Arm-PCR of CDR3 regions, TCR beta libraries were built. A single record per CDR3 protein comes from TCRdb applying MiXCR to the multiplex PCR reads. The sample records 550,000 to 700,000 distinct CDR3 sequences, about 15% being singletons. These data also formed part of another study, on T cells in Graves' hyperthyroidism and ophthalmopathy.

Sample: peripheral blood mononuclear cells (PBMCs), taken at new diagnosis, from a patient treated with antithyroid drugs. Receptors were obtained from a man aged 18 to 29 with Graves disease.

This clonotype appeared many times. V is TRBV12-3 or TRBV12-4 and J is TRBJ2-1; possibly TRBD1 for D (5 bases). CDR3 length: 15 residues. Trimming removed 6 bases from V and 9 bases from J, with 21 bases in between. The CDR3 reads CASSPGRGEDGEQFF. The CDR3, as DNA: TGTGCCAGCAGCCCTGGAAGGGGTGAGGATGGTGAGCAGTTCTTC.

This clonotype was found many times. The chain links TRBV28 to TRBJ2-7; D perhaps matches TRBD1 (6 bases). This CDR3 is 13 amino acids long. Per germline, CDR1 MDHEN and CDR2 SYDVKM. Trimming left V 7 bases short and J 0 bases short, with 10 bases between. The CDR3 coding sequence is TGTGCCAGCAACAGGGCTGACTCCTACGAGCAGTACTTC. As protein: CASNRADSYEQYF.

This clonotype has more than one count but fewer than ten. V is TRBV12-3 or TRBV12-4 and J is TRBJ2-5, with 12 bases identical to TRBD2. The CDR3 has 16 residues. Trimming cost V 5 bases and J 7 bases; bases outside gene matches: 11. The CDR3: CASSPRWTSGMGTQYF. Here the CDR3 DNA reads TGTGCCAGCAGTCCACGTTGGACTAGCGGGATGGGGACCCAGTACTTC.

As to this clonotype: At one end the junction does not follow the germline gene, possibly because of a read error. The chain carries TRBV20-1 and TRBJ2-5; D may be TRBD2 (5 bases). From germline, CDR1 is DFQATT and CDR2 SNEGSKA (reference sequence). The CDR3 is 15 residues long. The CDR3 region is CSAISGLADQEAQYF. As DNA, the CDR3 is TGCAGTGCTATATCCGGCCTAGCTGACCAAGAGGCCCAGTACTTC.

This clonotype was counted many times. The chain couples TRBV12-3 or TRBV12-4 to TRBJ1-5; D gene ambiguous. The CDR3 has 12 amino acids. The V gene lost 6 bases and the J gene lost 6 bases, with 9 bases spanning the gap. The CDR3 bases are TGTGCCAGCAGGGGGAGCGGTCAGCCCCAGCATTTT. It is translated as CASRGSGQPQHF.

This clonotype was observed a handful of times. The chain is built from TRBV6-2 or TRBV6-3 and TRBJ1-5; no clear D. Trimming took 4 bases from V and 5 from J, leaving 12 bases between them. The CDR3 covers 14 residues. Germline-derived CDR1 and CDR2 are MNHEY and SVGEGT. This chain's CDR3 is CASSFGPLYQPQHF. The CDR3 DNA is TGTGCCAGCAGTTTCGGTCCCCTTTATCAGCCCCAGCATTTT.

This clonotype was detected a few times. The V gene is TRBV13, the J gene TRBJ2-5; TRBD2 matches 9 bases. CDR1 and CDR2 from the germline V gene are PRHDT and FYEKMQ (reference sequence). CDR3 size: 17 residues. The V segment lost 3 bases and the J segment 5 bases; nucleotides outside the gene matches: 13. CDR3 region: CASSLWGAGGGEETQYF. CDR3 bases: TGTGCCAGCAGCTTGTGGGGCGCGGGAGGGGGCGAGGAGACCCAGTACTTC. Together with reference TRBV13 and TRBJ2-5, the CDR3 gives the full variable domain: AAGVIQSPRHLIKEKRETATLKCYPIPRHDTVYWYQQGPGQDPQFLISFYEKMQSDKGSIPDRFSAQQFSDYHSELNMSSLELGDSALYFCASSLWGAGGGEETQYFGPGTRLLVL.

The V gene is TRBV7-9, the J gene TRBJ1-1; D remains ambiguous. Germline CDR1 reads SEHNR; CDR2 reads FQNEAQ (reference sequence). The CDR3 is 11 residues long. V dropped 10 bases and J dropped 0 bases, with 6 bases sitting between them. The CDR3 sequence: CAIDLNTEAFF. The CDR3 DNA sequence: TGTGCCATCGACCTGAACACTGAAGCTTTCTTT.

Comment on this clonotype: A much larger clone differs by one base, so this may be a read error. The chain combines TRBV10-3 with TRBJ2-7, with 7 bases identical to TRBD2. The germline CDR1 and CDR2 sequences are ENHRY and SYGVKD. V trimming: 4 bases; J trimming: 3 bases; junction bases outside the gene matches: 9. The CDR3 is made up of 15 amino acids. In DNA form, the CDR3 reads TGTGCCATCAGTGGGACGAGAGGGAGGGTCTACGAGCAGTACTTC. This codes for CAISGTRGRVYEQYF.

This clonotype was seen at least ten times. This chain joins TRBV7-9 and TRBJ2-7; D call uncertain. Germline loops: CDR1 SEHNR, CDR2 FQNEAQ (reference sequence). This CDR3 region has 12 residues. Trimming took 5 bases from V and 5 from J, leaving 10 bases between them. CDR3 coding DNA: TGTGCCAGCAGCCTCATTACGGACGAGCAGTACTTC. Translating it yields CASSLITDEQYF.

V gene TRBV18 combines with J gene TRBJ2-5; D perhaps matches TRBD1 (6 bases). V lost 4 bases and J 1 base, leaving 19 bases between the germline ends. Germline CDR1 is KGHSH and CDR2 is LQKENI. This CDR3 comprises 17 residues. In DNA form, the CDR3 reads TGTGCCAGCTCACTAACCAAGGGGGAGAGCCGCCAAGAGACCCAGTACTTC. This sequence encodes CASSLTKGESRQETQYF.

This clonotype has ten or more counts. The CDR3 loop reads CSAISPGTSGINEQFF. The CDR3 bases are TGCAGTGCTATCTCACCAGGGACTAGCGGGATCAATGAGCAGTTCTTC. V gene TRBV20-1 combines with J gene TRBJ2-1; 13 bases agree with TRBD2. The V segment lost 4 bases and the J segment 6 bases; nucleotides outside the gene matches: 9. Germline V CDR1 and CDR2: DFQATT, SNEGSKA (reference sequence). The CDR3 spans 16 residues.

This clonotype was counted ten times or more. The gene calls are TRBV6-2 or TRBV6-3 and TRBJ2-2; 9 bases fit TRBD2. The CDR3 spans 15 residues. The junction had 2 bases not matched to a gene; V was cut back by 2 bases and J by 4 bases. The germline gives CDR1 MNHEY, CDR2 SVGEGT. The CDR3 DNA reads as TGTGCCAGCAGTTACGGGACTAGCCCCACCGGGGAGCTGTTTTTT. This translates into CASSYGTSPTGELFF.

As regards this clonotype: A much larger clone sits a single nucleotide away, making a read error possible. This is likely a read error, given that the CDR3 carries no conserved phenylalanine or tryptophan at its end. The chain is built from TRBV2 and TRBJ2-1; tentatively, D is TRBD2 (5 bases). In germline, CDR1 is SNHLY, CDR2 FYNNEI. This CDR3 is 14 amino acids long. Trimming took off 5 bases at V and 7 bases at J, with 15 bases between the two ends. This CDR3 reads CASSRLALMNEQFL. DNA for the CDR3: TGTGCCAGCAGTCGGCTAGCTTTAATGAATGAGCAGTTCCTC.

The chain joins TRBV19 to TRBJ2-1; 10 positions match TRBD2. The junction had 7 bases not matched to a gene; V was cut back by 4 bases and J by 4 bases. The CDR3 contains 16 residues. Germline lookup yields CDR1 LNHDA and CDR2 SQIVND (reference sequence). The CDR3 coding sequence is TGTGCCAGTAGTACCTTCTGGACTAGCGGATACAATGAGCAGTTCTTC. The encoded protein is CASSTFWTSGYNEQFF.

The chain combines TRBV20-1 with TRBJ2-6, with D tentatively TRBD2 (7 bases). Looked up from germline, CDR1 is DFQATT and CDR2 is SNEGSKA (reference sequence). CDR3 length: 15 amino acids. Trimming took off 5 bases at V and 0 bases at J, with 11 bases between the two ends. CDR3 loop: CSAGGAHSGANVLTF. CDR3 coding DNA: TGCAGTGCTGGGGGGGCCCACTCTGGGGCCAACGTCCTGACTTTC.

The chain uses TRBV12-3 or TRBV12-4 and TRBJ2-7; TRBD2 matches 13 bases. CDR3 length: 14 residues. Trimming at V came to 5 bases and at J to 6 bases, leaving 4 bases not matched to a gene. CDR3 protein: CASSNGLAGAEQYF. The CDR3 bases are TGTGCCAGCAGTAATGGACTAGCGGGAGCCGAGCAGTACTTC.

This clonotype was detected a few times. The chain employs TRBV7-2 and TRBJ1-3, with TRBD1 matching 8 bases. The CDR3 length is 15 residues. V gave up 5 bases and J gave up 4 bases; unmatched junction bases: 7. The germline CDR1 and CDR2 sequences are SGHTA and FQGNSA. The CDR3: CASSLQTGDGNTIYF. In DNA form, the CDR3 reads TGTGCCAGCAGCCTCCAGACAGGGGACGGAAACACCATATATTTT.

The chain recombines TRBV4-1 with TRBJ2-7; D may be TRBD1 or TRBD2 (5 bases each). Trimming left V 0 bases short and J 2 bases short, with 8 bases between. The CDR3 totals 14 residues. CDR1 MGHRA and CDR2 YSYEKL come from the germline V gene. CDR3 loop: CASSQEWDPYEQYF. The CDR3 nucleotides read TGCGCCAGCAGCCAAGAATGGGACCCCTACGAGCAGTACTTC.

This clonotype has only one observation. J is TRBJ2-3 and V is TRBV20-1, with 10 bases aligning to TRBD2. Germline V CDR1 and CDR2: DFQATT, SNEGSKA (reference sequence). The ends lost 5 bases at V and 3 bases at J; junction bases unmatched: 5. The CDR3 consists of 14 residues. The CDR3 loop reads CSAATSGITDTQYF. As DNA, the CDR3 is TGCAGTGCTGCCACTAGCGGGATAACAGATACGCAGTATTTT.

This clonotype has just a few counts. V is TRBV3-1 and J is TRBJ2-2; D possibly matches TRBD1 or TRBD2 (6 bases each). This CDR3 spans 17 amino acids. Trimming stripped 0 bases from V and 4 bases from J, with 15 bases between. The germline V gene encodes CDR1 LGHDT and CDR2 YNNKEL (reference sequence). CDR3 loop: CASSQDWGAAGTGELFF. In DNA form, the CDR3 reads TGTGCCAGCAGCCAAGATTGGGGGGCCGCGGGCACCGGGGAGCTGTTTTTT.

This clonotype was seen a few times. The V call is TRBV27, the J call TRBJ2-3; D ambiguous. TRBJ2-7 explains the end of the DNA better; the J call may be wrong. The CDR3 runs to 14 residues. The V gene's germline CDR1 is MNHEY and CDR2 SMNVEV (reference sequence). CDR3 region: CASSFNPSSYEQYF. CDR3 coding DNA: TGTGCCAGCAGTTTTAATCCAAGCTCCTACGAGCAGTACTTC.

Ten or more counts support this clonotype. The rearrangement joins TRBV20-1 to TRBJ2-5; no clear D gene. The CDR3 spans 13 residues. Trimming shortened V by 3 bases and J by 5 bases, and 13 bases separated the two germline ends. Germline CDR1 and CDR2: DFQATT and SNEGSKA (reference sequence). The CDR3 sequence is CSARPPSPETQYF. CDR3 DNA sequence: TGCAGTGCTAGGCCCCCCTCCCCGGAGACCCAGTACTTC.

This clonotype was seen repeatedly, ten times or more. V is TRBV20-1 and J is TRBJ2-1; the match to TRBD2 covers 11 bases. The trim removed 6 bases at V and 3 bases at J, leaving 7 bases unmatched. This CDR3 is built from 15 residues. CDR1 DFQATT and CDR2 SNEGSKA come from the germline V gene (reference sequence). Written as DNA, the CDR3 is TGCAGTGCGTCGAAAGGGACTAGCGGCTACAATGAGCAGTTCTTC. Its protein product is CSASKGTSGYNEQFF.

This clonotype occurred a few times. The rearrangement joins TRBV29-1 to TRBJ1-2, with a tentative D call TRBD1 (5 bases). The V end was cut by 6 bases, the J end by 3 bases, with 23 bases between. The germline V gene encodes CDR1 SQVTM and CDR2 ANQGSEA. The CDR3 is 16 amino acids. CDR3 bases: TGCAGCGTCTTTACGGAGGGGTTGTCTGGGGACTATGGCTACACCTTC. Encoded protein: CSVFTEGLSGDYGYTF. The full variable domain, completed using reference TRBV29-1 and TRBJ1-2, is SAVISQKPSRDICQRGTSLTIQCQVDSQVTMMFWYRQQPGQSLTLIATANQGSEATYESGFVIDKFPISRPNLTFSTLTVSNMSPEDSSIYLCSVFTEGLSGDYGYTFGSGTRLTVV.

V is TRBV10-3 and J is TRBJ2-1; the match to TRBD2 covers 14 bases. The CDR3 totals 16 residues. Germline CDR1 ENHRY, CDR2 SYGVKD. The trim removed 1 base at V and 7 bases at J, leaving 3 bases unmatched. The CDR3 loop is CAISELTSGRVNEQFF. DNA of the CDR3: TGTGCCATCAGTGAGTTGACTAGCGGGAGGGTGAATGAGCAGTTCTTC.

This clonotype was seen just once. One base away lies a much larger clone, so this may be a sequencing read error. The gene calls are TRBV28 and TRBJ1-2, with D possibly being TRBD1 (6 bases). V lost 6 bases to trimming and J lost 3 bases, with 20 bases between them. The CDR3 covers 16 residues. CDR1 and CDR2 (germline): MDHEN, SYDVKM. CDR3 region: CASSLTQGQRDYGYTF. DNA of the CDR3: TGTGCCAGCAGCTTGACCCAGGGGCAGAGGGACTATGGCTACACCTTC.